Listed here are 20 T cell receptor beta chains from one sample, sequenced in a study of blood T cell repertoires in COVID-19. Clones were sequenced by immunoSEQ multiplex PCR, and TCRdb holds only the in-frame ones, with some missing. Of under 300,000 clones in the sample, roughly 90% are singletons; the top ten hold roughly 6%. Sequencing used PBMCs or T cells enriched from blood (not recorded which). These receptors were collected from a woman aged 30 to 39 with acute COVID-19.

V usage is TRBV29-1 and J usage is TRBJ2-2; 8 bases are a match to TRBD1. The V and J ends lost 4 bases and 7 bases, in that order; junction bases with no gene match: 5. The CDR3 extends over 13 amino acids. Germline CDR1 is SQVTM and CDR2 is ANQGSEA. The CDR3 DNA follows: TGCAGCGTTGGACAGGGGACGGGCGGGGAGCTGTTTTTT. Amino acids: CSVGQGTGGELFF.

J is TRBJ1-3 and V is TRBV28; D not resolved. V was cut by 5 bases and J by 1 base, with 6 bases left in between. This CDR3 is built from 13 residues. Germline V gives CDR1 MDHEN, CDR2 SYDVKM. Written as DNA, the CDR3 is TGTGCCAGCAGTCCCGGTTCTGGAAACACCATATATTTT. It is translated as CASSPGSGNTIYF.

The rearrangement links TRBV9 to TRBJ2-5, with TRBD1 matching 8 bases. This CDR3 contains 14 residues. CDR1 SGDLS and CDR2 YYNGEE come from the germline V gene. V was clipped by 4 bases and J by 1 base; unmatched bases: 3. For the CDR3, the DNA is TGTGCCAGCAGCCCCGGACAGGGCCAAGAGACCCAGTACTTC. Protein: CASSPGQGQETQYF.

The rearrangement links TRBV10-3 to TRBJ2-1, with 8 bases aligning to TRBD1. V dropped 6 bases and J dropped 0; count of bases not matched to a gene: 7. Germline V gives CDR1 ENHRY, CDR2 SYGVKD. This CDR3 spans 16 amino acids. CDR3 bases: TGTGCCATCAGGGAAGACAGGGGAGGCTCCTACAATGAGCAGTTCTTC. It translates to CAIREDRGGSYNEQFF.

The chain has TRBV27 and TRBJ1-6, with unresolved D. The germline V gene encodes CDR1 MNHEY and CDR2 SMNVEV (reference sequence). This CDR3 has 14 residues. Trimming took 6 bases from V and 1 from J, leaving 7 bases between them. CDR3 amino acids: CASSRRSYNSPLHF. The DNA for the CDR3 is TGTGCCAGCAGCAGGAGGTCCTATAATTCACCCCTCCACTTT.

The gene calls are TRBV6-1 and TRBJ1-1; 8 nucleotides line up with TRBD1. The length of the CDR3 is 14 residues. Germline CDR1 and CDR2: MNHNS and SASEGT. Germline trimming cut 0 bases from V and 9 bases from J; bases unmatched to any gene: 6. Here the CDR3 DNA reads TGTGCCAGCAGTGAAGCGTGGACAGGGAGTCAAGCTTTCTTT. Protein: CASSEAWTGSQAFF.

V gene TRBV5-1 combines with J gene TRBJ1-6; 10 nucleotides line up with TRBD1. The germline V gene encodes CDR1 SGHRS and CDR2 YFSETQ. V was pared by 1 base and J by 7 bases, with 14 bases of the junction left unmatched. The CDR3 length is 19 residues. The CDR3 region is CASSLMVRTGTGANSPLHF. CDR3 DNA sequence: TGCGCCAGCAGCTTGATGGTTCGAACCGGGACAGGGGCCAATTCACCCCTCCACTTT.

The CDR3 sequence: CASSLGLTDTQYF. The DNA for the CDR3 is TGTGCCAGCAGCCTGGGCTTGACAGATACGCAGTATTTT. This chain connects TRBV4-2 to TRBJ2-3; no reliable D call. Deletions cut 4 bases from V and 3 bases from J, with 8 bases between. This CDR3 contains 13 residues. Germline CDR1 LGHNA, CDR2 YNFKEQ.

The chain uses TRBV6-5 and TRBJ1-1, with D possibly being TRBD1 (5 bases). The CDR3 is 13 amino acids. In germline, CDR1 is MNHEY, CDR2 SVGAGI. V was clipped by 2 bases and J by 4 bases, with 8 bases between them. CDR3 protein: CASSYIDSTEAFF. In nucleotides, the CDR3 is TGTGCCAGCAGTTACATAGACAGCACTGAAGCTTTCTTT.

V usage is TRBV27 and J usage is TRBJ1-2; 8 bases are a match to TRBD1. From germline, CDR1 is MNHEY and CDR2 SMNVEV (reference sequence). After removal of 3 bases from V and 3 bases from J, the junction contained 9 bases not matched to a gene. This CDR3 spans 16 amino acids. The CDR3 DNA reads TGTGCCAGCAGTTTGCGGACAGGGAGAGGAGACTATGGCTACACCTTC. Protein product: CASSLRTGRGDYGYTF.

The chain employs TRBV6-6 and TRBJ2-5; 8 bases line up with TRBD2. Germline V lookup: CDR1 MNHNY, CDR2 SVGAGI (reference sequence). The trim removed 6 bases at V and 7 bases at J, leaving 16 bases unmatched. The CDR3 sequence is 16 residues long. The CDR3 bases are TGTGCCAGCAGACAAAATAGCGGGACCACCAGAAGGACCCAGTACTTC. It encodes CASRQNSGTTRRTQYF.

V gene TRBV28 combines with J gene TRBJ1-2, with 8 bases aligning to TRBD1. V shed 0 bases and J 8 bases; nucleotides not matched to a gene: 5. Looked up from germline, CDR1 is MDHEN and CDR2 is SYDVKM. CDR3 length: 14 residues. As DNA, the CDR3 is TGTGCCAGCAGTTTATGGCAGGGGGCGCAAGGCTACACCTTC. This codes for CASSLWQGAQGYTF.

This rearrangement joins TRBV29-1 to TRBJ2-5; 7 bases are a match to TRBD1. This CDR3 contains 13 residues. Looked up from germline, CDR1 is SQVTM and CDR2 is ANQGSEA. V was pared by 6 bases and J by 5 bases, with 9 bases of the junction left unmatched. The CDR3 region is CSVSQGQQETQYF. The CDR3 DNA sequence: TGCAGCGTCAGCCAGGGACAGCAGGAGACCCAGTACTTC.

The V and J genes are TRBV7-2 and TRBJ1-2; TRBD1 matches at 11 bases. After removal of 1 base from V and 4 bases from J, the junction contained 14 bases not matched to a gene. Looked up from germline, CDR1 is SGHTA and CDR2 is FQGNSA. The CDR3 spans 19 residues. The CDR3 sequence: CASSLESSLRTGGVYGYTF. The CDR3 DNA reads as TGTGCCAGCAGCTTAGAGTCTTCCCTCAGGACAGGGGGCGTCTATGGCTACACCTTC.

This chain joins TRBV2 and TRBJ2-3, with 12 bases that match TRBD2. CDR1 SNHLY and CDR2 FYNNEI come from the germline V gene. V shed 6 bases and J 0 bases; nucleotides not matched to a gene: 10. The CDR3 extends over 18 amino acids. The DNA of the CDR3 is TGTGCCAGCAGCCCAGATGGGGGGACTAGCGGGAGCACAGATACGCAGTATTTT. This gives the protein CASSPDGGTSGSTDTQYF.

CDR3 loop: CASSKTGLVVRFF. CDR3 in DNA: TGTGCCAGTAGCAAGACGGGACTAGTGGTGCGGTTCTTC. The chain uses TRBV19 and TRBJ2-1; 8 nucleotides match TRBD2. The CDR3 extends over 13 amino acids. Per germline, CDR1 LNHDA and CDR2 SQIVND (reference sequence). V lost 6 bases and J lost 15; bases outside the gene matches: 13.

The chain is built from TRBV10-3 and TRBJ2-7, with D unclear. Germline V CDR1 and CDR2: ENHRY, SYGVKD. V gave up 4 bases and J gave up 0 bases, with 7 bases separating them. The CDR3 contains 13 residues. The CDR3 protein is CAISVTSSYEQYF. In DNA, the CDR3 is TGTGCCATCAGTGTCACGAGCTCCTACGAGCAGTACTTC.

CDR3 protein: CASSARQESSYEQYF. The CDR3 bases are TGTGCCAGCAGCGCCCGACAGGAGAGTTCCTACGAGCAGTACTTC. The V gene is TRBV7-9, the J gene TRBJ2-7; tentative D call: TRBD1 (6 bases). Trimming removed 5 bases from V and 1 base from J, with 15 bases in between. The germline V gene encodes CDR1 SEHNR and CDR2 FQNEAQ (reference sequence). CDR3 length: 15 residues.

The chain uses TRBV18 and TRBJ2-7; TRBD2 might be the D (7 bases). Germline V gene data show CDR1 as KGHSH and CDR2 as LQKENI. The CDR3 has 15 residues. Between the trimmed V and J ends, which lost 6 bases and 2 bases, there was a span of 17 bases. CDR3 sequence (DNA): TGTGCCAGCTCGCCCAGGGGAGGGACGGCCTACGAGCAGTACTTC. Translated, it gives CASSPRGGTAYEQYF.

The V and J genes are TRBV11-3 and TRBJ2-1; 9 positions agree with TRBD1. Per germline, CDR1 SGHNT and CDR2 YENEEA. With 0 bases clipped from V and 3 bases from J, the junction kept 3 bases outside the gene matches. The CDR3 consists of 16 residues. DNA for the CDR3: TGTGCCAGCAGCTTAGAGGGACAGGGCGTCTACAATGAGCAGTTCTTC. Protein product: CASSLEGQGVYNEQFF.